This T cell receptor (beta chain) was sequenced in a study of OX40 agonist ivuxolimab in advanced cancers. The overall study: Given to patients was ivuxolimab, an agonistic anti-OX40 (CD134) antibody.

The germline CDR1 and CDR2 sequences are GTSNPN and SVGIG (reference sequence). Trimming left V 2 bases short and J 4 bases short, with 11 bases between. CDR3 size: 13 residues. Libraries were prepared by immunoSEQ multiplex PCR; TCRdb keeps only in-frame clonotypes and omits some of them. The profile shows tens of thousands of clones, 91% of them singletons. The starting material was CD4+ or CD8+ T cells sorted from blood, obtained in a trial of the OX40 agonist ivuxolimab. The rearrangement uses TRBV30 and TRBJ1-2, with D uncertain. The receptor comes from an adult with an advanced solid tumor such as melanoma, head and neck, liver or kidney cancer. The CDR3 region is CAWSHGDFYGYTF. CDR3 DNA: TGTGCCTGGAGTCACGGGGATTTCTATGGCTACACCTTC.